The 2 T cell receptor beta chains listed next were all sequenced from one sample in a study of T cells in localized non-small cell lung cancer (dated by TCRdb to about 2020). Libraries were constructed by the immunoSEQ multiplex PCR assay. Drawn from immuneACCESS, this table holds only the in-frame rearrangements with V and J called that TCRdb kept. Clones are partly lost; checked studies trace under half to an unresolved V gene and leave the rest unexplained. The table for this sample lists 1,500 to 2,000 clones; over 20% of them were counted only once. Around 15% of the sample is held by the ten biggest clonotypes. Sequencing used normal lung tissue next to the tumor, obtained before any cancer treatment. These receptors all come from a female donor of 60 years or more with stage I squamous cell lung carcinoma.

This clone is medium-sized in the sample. This CDR3 reads CASSINRGSYEQYF. The CDR3 bases are TGTGCCAGCAGCATCAACAGGGGCTCCTACGAGCAGTACTTC. The chain employs TRBV11-3 and TRBJ2-7, with 7 bases matching TRBD1. CDR1 SGHNT and CDR2 YENEEA come from the germline V gene. Trimming took 5 bases from V and 0 from J; bases not matched to a gene: 4. The CDR3 runs to 14 residues.

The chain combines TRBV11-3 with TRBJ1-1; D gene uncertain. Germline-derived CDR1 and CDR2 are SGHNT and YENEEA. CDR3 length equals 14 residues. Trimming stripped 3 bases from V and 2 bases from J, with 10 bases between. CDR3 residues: CASSLESRNTEAFF. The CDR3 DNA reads TGTGCCAGCAGCTTGGAGTCTCGAAACACTGAAGCTTTCTTT.